The present T cell receptor beta chain was sequenced within a study of control samples from healthy donors and cancer patients. V lost 3 bases to trimming and J lost 1 base, with 13 bases between them. The CDR3 consists of 16 residues. The germline V gene has CDR1 SNHLY and CDR2 FYNNEI. Only in-frame clones appear in the TCRdb table, and some are missing; sequencing was by immunoSEQ multiplex PCR. The table lists around 84,000 clones, roughly 84% of them singletons. The chain is built from TRBV2 and TRBJ2-1; D may be TRBD1 or TRBD2 (7 bases each). Sequenced input: PBMCs. The sequence was obtained from a man aged 55 to 70 with head and neck cancer. The CDR3 region is CASSDRGGRSYNEQFF. The DNA for the CDR3 is TGTGCCAGCAGTGACAGGGGGGGTCGGTCCTACAATGAGCAGTTCTTC.